This T cell receptor (beta chain) stems from a study of T cells in Graves' hyperthyroidism and ophthalmopathy. Study outcomes and limitations: Blood held most thyroid clonotypes expanded above 0.001 frequency.

TCR beta CDR3 regions were amplified from RNA transcripts. The TCR CDR3 first-round RT-PCR relied on the HTBI primer set. Via MiXCR, TCRdb re-called the multiplex PCR reads, giving one row per CDR3 protein. The repertoire holds roughly 420,000 distinct CDR3 sequences, with roughly an eighth as singletons. With respect to this clonotype: The antigen remains unidentified.

Among the patients, aged 18 to 65, hyperthyroidism was newly diagnosed and had lasted under 2 months. The V end was cut by 5 bases, the J end by 2 bases, with 9 bases between. The CDR3 runs 13 residues. Germline CDR1 is MGHRA and CDR2 is YSYEKL. V and J are TRBV4-1 and TRBJ2-5, with D possibly called TRBD1 or TRBD2 (5 bases each). The TCR was taken from a woman between 18 and 29 years old with Graves' hyperthyroidism. Sequencing was performed on blood. The CDR3 loop reads CASSGGVQETQYF. The CDR3 DNA follows: TGCGCCAGCAGCGGGGGAGTTCAAGAGACCCAGTACTTC.